Each of the 32 T cell receptor beta chains below was sequenced from the same sample in a study of OX40 agonist ivuxolimab in advanced cancers. Only in-frame clones appear in the TCRdb table, and some are missing; sequencing was by immunoSEQ multiplex PCR. Of 63,000 or so clones listed, approximately 84% are singletons. Specimen: CD4+ or CD8+ T cells sorted from blood, collected in a trial of the OX40 agonist ivuxolimab. These receptors were collected from an adult with an advanced solid tumor such as melanoma, head and neck, liver or kidney cancer.

A few counts support this clone. The sample holds other DNA sequences that translate to the same CDR3. The rearrangement joins TRBV5-6 to TRBJ1-1; D gene ambiguous. The V end lost 0 bases, the J end lost 1 base, and 7 bases lay between the germline ends. The CDR3 runs to 14 residues. Germline CDR1 reads SGHDT; CDR2 reads YYEEEE. The CDR3 DNA sequence: TGTGCCAGCAGCTTGGTACAGCGGAACACTGAAGCTTTCTTT. It encodes CASSLVQRNTEAFF.

This rearrangement joins TRBV7-8 to TRBJ2-2; no reliable D call. V was shortened by 5 bases and J by 2 bases, with 15 bases between the two germline ends. The CDR3 totals 16 residues. The germline CDR1 and CDR2 sequences are SGHVS and FQNEAQ. In DNA, the CDR3 is TGTGCCAGCAGCGGATACAGAATTTCCAACACCGGGGAGCTGTTTTTT. Residues: CASSGYRISNTGELFF. Using reference TRBV7-8 and TRBJ2-2 for the parts outside the CDR3, the full variable domain is GAGVSQSPRYKVAKRGQDVALRCDPISGHVSLFWYQQALGQGPEFLTYFQNEAQLDKSGLPSDRFFAERPEGSVSTLKIQRTQQEDSAVYLCASSGYRISNTGELFFGEGSRLTVL.

This clone was observed a few times. The gene calls are TRBV6-1 and TRBJ2-7, with 7 bases identical to TRBD1. Looked up from germline, CDR1 is MNHNS and CDR2 is SASEGT. The CDR3 loop spans 15 amino acids. The V gene end was trimmed by 0 bases and the J gene end by 3 bases; junction bases not matched to a gene: 5. As DNA, the CDR3 is TGTGCCAGCAGTGAAGCGGAAGGGGGCCACTACGAGCAGTACTTC. It specifies CASSEAEGGHYEQYF.

The chain employs TRBV5-6 and TRBJ2-1; TRBD2 might be the D (6 bases). Germline V CDR1 and CDR2: SGHDT, YYEEEE. Trimming took off 2 bases at V and 7 bases at J, with 7 bases between the two ends. The CDR3 sequence is 12 residues long. The CDR3 reads CASSFGGNEQFF. CDR3 nucleotide sequence: TGTGCCAGCAGCTTTGGGGGGAATGAGCAGTTCTTC.

The rearrangement links TRBV5-1 to TRBJ2-7, with D unresolved. Deletions cut 4 bases from V and 2 bases from J, with 13 bases between. Germline assignment: CDR1 SGHRS and CDR2 YFSETQ. The CDR3 has 14 residues. The chain's CDR3 is CASSTDETAYEQYF. The CDR3 region has the DNA TGCGCCAGCAGCACCGACGAGACCGCCTACGAGCAGTACTTC.

This rearrangement joins TRBV28 to TRBJ1-1; D might be TRBD1 (5 bases). The germline V gene encodes CDR1 MDHEN and CDR2 SYDVKM. The V end lost 4 bases, the J end lost 0 bases, and 15 bases lay between the germline ends. The CDR3 runs to 16 residues. CDR3 loop: CASSSIGGGMNTEAFF. The CDR3 region has the DNA TGTGCCAGCAGTTCCATCGGCGGGGGTATGAACACTGAAGCTTTCTTT.

This clone was counted a few times. This sequence joins TRBV30 and TRBJ1-1; D is ambiguous. Trimming stripped 3 bases from V and 4 bases from J, with 12 bases between. Germline-derived CDR1 and CDR2 are GTSNPN and SVGIG (reference sequence). This CDR3 has 13 residues. In DNA form, the CDR3 reads TGTGCCTGGAGGGCGTTTTACGGCACTGAAGCTTTCTTT. Translated: CAWRAFYGTEAFF.

In its sample, this clone was seen a few times. This chain links TRBV30 with TRBJ1-1, with D unclear. The ends were cut back, 2 bases at V and 2 bases at J, with 9 bases in the middle. The CDR3 totals 13 residues. The germline gives CDR1 GTSNPN, CDR2 SVGIG (reference sequence). This chain's CDR3 is CAWSLDVNTEAFF. The CDR3 bases are TGTGCCTGGAGTCTCGACGTCAACACTGAAGCTTTCTTT.

The gene calls are TRBV11-3 and TRBJ2-3; D is possibly TRBD1 (5 bases). The CDR3 extends over 15 amino acids. Germline CDR1 and CDR2: SGHNT and YENEEA. Trimming removed 5 bases from V and 6 bases from J, with 18 bases in between. CDR3 sequence reads: CASSHRTRRQDTQYF. As DNA, the CDR3 is TGTGCCAGCAGCCACCGGACACGGCGGCAGGATACGCAGTATTTT.

The chain couples TRBV5-1 to TRBJ2-7, with 7 bases aligning to TRBD2. Germline V gene data show CDR1 as SGHRS and CDR2 as YFSETQ. This CDR3 has 16 residues. Germline trimming cut 4 bases from V and 2 bases from J; bases unmatched to any gene: 12. The CDR3 DNA sequence: TGCGCCAGCAGCATCACCGGGACTACATACACCTACGAGCAGTACTTC. Amino acids: CASSITGTTYTYEQYF.

The chain employs TRBV2 and TRBJ2-7; D not certain. Germline CDR1 reads SNHLY; CDR2 reads FYNNEI. V lost 7 bases to trimming and J lost 1 base, with 11 bases between them. The CDR3 length is 13 residues. In DNA, the CDR3 is TGTGCCAGCACAGAGGCAGATTCCTACGAGCAGTACTTC. It yields the protein CASTEADSYEQYF.

V usage is TRBV10-3 and J usage is TRBJ2-5; TRBD2 matches at 15 bases. The length of the CDR3 is 17 residues. The germline CDR1 and CDR2 sequences are ENHRY and SYGVKD. Losses at the gene ends were 3 bases for V and 4 bases for J; bases not matched to a gene: 6. The CDR3 DNA is TGTGCCATCAGTGACAGGACTAGCGGGAGGGCCTCAGAGACCCAGTACTTC. Amino acid sequence: CAISDRTSGRASETQYF.

This clone was seen a single time. This chain uses TRBV4-3 with TRBJ2-5; a possible D gene is TRBD1 (5 bases). The CDR3 is 14 amino acids. The V gene lost 1 base and the J gene lost 5 bases, with 11 bases spanning the gap. Germline CDR1 LGHNA, CDR2 YSLEER. CDR3 DNA sequence: TGCGCCAGCAGCCAAGTTTACAGGACGGAGACCCAGTACTTC. It codes for CASSQVYRTETQYF.

The chain links TRBV7-9 to TRBJ1-1; possible D gene TRBD1, 6 bases. Germline values: CDR1 SEHNR, CDR2 FQNEAQ (reference sequence). Trimming cost V 2 bases and J 5 bases, with 12 bases left between them. This CDR3 has 14 amino acids. The chain's CDR3 is CASSLTGSGTEAFF. CDR3 DNA sequence: TGTGCCAGCAGCTTAACAGGGTCTGGAACTGAAGCTTTCTTT.

Concerning this clone: The sample holds other DNA sequences that translate to the same CDR3. The chain recombines TRBV28 with TRBJ2-1; D unclear. The CDR3 sequence is 11 residues long. The germline V and J ends were trimmed by 2 bases and 8 bases, with 4 bases remaining between them. Looked up from germline, CDR1 is MDHEN and CDR2 is SYDVKM. CDR3 residues: CASSLRDEQFF. Here the CDR3 DNA reads TGTGCCAGCAGTTTAAGAGATGAGCAGTTCTTC.

The chain employs TRBV5-1 and TRBJ2-1; maybe TRBD1 (6 bases). CDR3 length: 15 residues. Trimming removed 4 bases from V and 0 bases from J, with 11 bases in between. Germline V gives CDR1 SGHRS, CDR2 YFSETQ. The CDR3 here is CASSRQVGSYNEQFF. For the CDR3, the DNA is TGCGCCAGCAGCAGACAGGTTGGCTCCTACAATGAGCAGTTCTTC.

The CDR3 reads CASSYSILNTEAFF. The CDR3 bases are TGTGCCAGCAGTTACTCGATTCTGAACACTGAAGCTTTCTTT. The J gene is TRBJ1-1, the V gene TRBV6-6; D gene uncertain. CDR3 length equals 14 residues. Deletions cut 0 bases from V and 0 bases from J, with 5 bases between. Germline values: CDR1 MNHNY, CDR2 SVGAGI (reference sequence).

The V gene is TRBV27, the J gene TRBJ2-2, with a weak D call TRBD1 (6 bases). Germline values: CDR1 MNHEY, CDR2 SMNVEV (reference sequence). Trimming removed 5 bases from V and 0 bases from J, with 16 bases in between. CDR3 length: 17 residues. The CDR3 coding sequence is TGTGCCAGCAGTCCCATCTGGGGGCAGGCGAACACCGGGGAGCTGTTTTTT. It translates to CASSPIWGQANTGELFF.

The V and J genes are TRBV7-9 and TRBJ2-7; TRBD1 matches at 9 bases. The junction had 7 bases not matched to a gene; V was cut back by 4 bases and J by 6 bases. Per germline, CDR1 SEHNR and CDR2 FQNEAQ (reference sequence). This CDR3 comprises 14 residues. In DNA form, the CDR3 reads TGTGCCAGCAGCTCTGGGACAGGGAGAGCCGAGCAGTACTTC. This sequence encodes CASSSGTGRAEQYF.

The chain links TRBV7-2 to TRBJ1-3, with no clear D. This CDR3 region has 13 residues. Germline V CDR1 and CDR2: SGHTA, FQGNSA. V lost 1 base and J 3 bases, leaving 4 bases between the germline ends. The CDR3 sequence: CASSLEGGNTIYF. As DNA, the CDR3 is TGTGCCAGCAGCTTAGAGGGTGGAAACACCATATATTTT.

This rearrangement joins TRBV11-2 to TRBJ2-7, with 8 bases matching TRBD1. The germline CDR1 and CDR2 sequences are SGHAT and FQNNGV. V trimming: 1 base; J trimming: 3 bases; junction bases outside the gene matches: 8. The CDR3 is 16 amino acids. The CDR3: CASSLGRGTGRYEQYF. CDR3 nucleotide sequence: TGTGCCAGCAGCTTAGGACGGGGGACAGGCCGCTACGAGCAGTACTTC.

This clone was detected once. V gene TRBV27 combines with J gene TRBJ1-2; no firm D call. V lost 4 bases and J 8 bases, leaving 14 bases between the germline ends. The CDR3 runs to 13 residues. Germline V gene sequence: CDR1 MNHEY, CDR2 SMNVEV (reference sequence). The CDR3 region has the DNA TGTGCCAGCAGTTCTCCGGGCCGGGTGGGCTACACCTTC. Amino acid sequence: CASSSPGRVGYTF.

The chain employs TRBV29-1 and TRBJ2-3, with TRBD2 identical over 14 bases. This CDR3 comprises 15 residues. Germline CDR1 is SQVTM and CDR2 is ANQGSEA. V gave up 3 bases and J gave up 3 bases; unmatched junction bases: 2. CDR3 loop: CSVDGTSGRTDTQYF. CDR3 in DNA: TGCAGCGTTGACGGGACTAGCGGGAGAACAGATACGCAGTATTTT.

This clone was observed once. V usage is TRBV7-2 and J usage is TRBJ1-1; D gene ambiguous. The germline V gene has CDR1 SGHTA and CDR2 FQGNSA. The CDR3 spans 16 residues. The V end was cut by 2 bases, the J end by 6 bases, with 19 bases between. The CDR3 sequence is CASSLIQIGYQAEAFF. The CDR3 DNA reads TGTGCCAGCAGCTTAATTCAAATCGGGTACCAAGCTGAAGCTTTCTTT.

V and J are TRBV1 and TRBJ2-7; no DNA check was done on the table's D call, TRBD1. TRBV1 is a listed pseudogene. The CDR3 has 17 amino acids. In DNA, the CDR3 is TGCACCAGCAGGAGAGTAGGGGCCAACTATCCATCCTACGAGCAGTACTTC. Translation: CTSRRVGANYPSYEQYF.

V gene TRBV2 combines with J gene TRBJ2-7; D ambiguous. CDR1 is SNHLY, CDR2 FYNNEI, per germline. V lost 2 bases to trimming and J lost 2 bases, with 7 bases between them. CDR3 length equals 13 residues. The CDR3 spells CASSERLAYEQYF. In nucleotides, the CDR3 is TGTGCCAGCAGTGAACGTCTCGCCTACGAGCAGTACTTC.

This clone was detected once. At one of its ends the junction is not consistent with the germline gene, which may arise from a read error. This sequence joins TRBV11-2 and TRBJ1-5; D is ambiguous. The CDR3 runs to 15 residues. The germline V gene has CDR1 SGHAT and CDR2 FQNNGV. The CDR3 here is CASSLAPGGNQSQHF. DNA of the CDR3: TGTGCCAGCAGCTTAGCCCCAGGAGGCAATCAGTCCCAGCATTTT. Together with reference TRBV11-2 and TRBJ1-5, the CDR3 gives the full variable domain: EAGVAQSPRYKIIEKRQSVAFWCNPISGHATLYWYQQILGQGPKLLIQFQNNGVVDDSQLPKDRFSAERLKGVDSTLKIQPAKLEDSAVYLCASSLAPGGNQSQHFGDGTRLSIL.

This clone has only one observation. J is TRBJ2-3 and V is TRBV7-2; TRBD2 might be the D (6 bases). The CDR3 runs 15 residues. The V gene's germline CDR1 is SGHTA and CDR2 FQGNSA. V was shortened by 1 base and J by 2 bases, with 10 bases between the two germline ends. The CDR3 loop reads CASSLVGGITDTQYF. The CDR3 nucleotides are TGTGCCAGCAGCTTAGTTGGGGGGATCACAGATACGCAGTATTTT.

This clone appeared a few times. The genes are TRBV28 and TRBJ1-1; D not resolved. The CDR3 length is 12 residues. The germline V and J ends were trimmed by 2 bases and 7 bases, with 8 bases remaining between them. Germline loops: CDR1 MDHEN, CDR2 SYDVKM. CDR3 loop: CASSLDSSEAFF. The CDR3 region has the DNA TGTGCCAGCAGTTTAGACTCAAGTGAAGCTTTCTTT.

This chain links TRBV4-1 with TRBJ1-5; the match to TRBD1 covers 7 bases. Per the germline V gene, CDR1 is MGHRA and CDR2 is YSYEKL. This CDR3 region has 17 residues. V lost 4 bases, J lost 5 bases, and 14 bases stayed unmatched. The CDR3 sequence is CASSPGGLTGNHQPQHF. The CDR3 coding sequence is TGCGCCAGCAGCCCCGGGGGATTGACAGGGAATCATCAGCCCCAGCATTTT.

This clone was seen once. This chain links TRBV5-1 with TRBJ2-1; the match to TRBD2 covers 7 bases. The CDR3 extends over 15 amino acids. The trim removed 2 bases at V and 3 bases at J, leaving 5 bases unmatched. In germline, CDR1 is SGHRS, CDR2 YFSETQ. The CDR3 sequence is CASSLGGSGYNEQFF. The CDR3 bases are TGCGCCAGCAGCTTAGGCGGGAGTGGCTACAATGAGCAGTTCTTC.

This clone has only one observation. The CDR3 DNA is TGTGCCAGCAGCTTCTCCAGGACCCAAGAGACCCAGTACTTC. Translated: CASSFSRTQETQYF. The chain combines TRBV7-2 with TRBJ2-5; D gene ambiguous. Deletions cut 3 bases from V and 1 base from J, with 9 bases between. Germline values: CDR1 SGHTA, CDR2 FQGNSA. The CDR3 consists of 14 residues.